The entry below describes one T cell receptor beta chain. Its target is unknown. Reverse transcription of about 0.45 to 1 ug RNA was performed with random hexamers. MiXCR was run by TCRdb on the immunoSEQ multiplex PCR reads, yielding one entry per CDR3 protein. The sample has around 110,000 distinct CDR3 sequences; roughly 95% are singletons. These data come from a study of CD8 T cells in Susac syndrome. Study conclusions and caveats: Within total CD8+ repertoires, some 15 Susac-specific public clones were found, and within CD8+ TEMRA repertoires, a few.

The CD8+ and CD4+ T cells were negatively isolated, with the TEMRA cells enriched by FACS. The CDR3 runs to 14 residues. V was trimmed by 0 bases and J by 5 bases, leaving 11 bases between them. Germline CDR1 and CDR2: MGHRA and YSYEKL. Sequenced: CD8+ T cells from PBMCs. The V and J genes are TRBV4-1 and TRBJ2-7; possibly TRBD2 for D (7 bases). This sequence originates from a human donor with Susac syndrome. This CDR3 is CASSQDPGGDEQYF. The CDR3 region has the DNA TGCGCCAGCAGCCAAGATCCGGGGGGCGACGAGCAGTACTTC.